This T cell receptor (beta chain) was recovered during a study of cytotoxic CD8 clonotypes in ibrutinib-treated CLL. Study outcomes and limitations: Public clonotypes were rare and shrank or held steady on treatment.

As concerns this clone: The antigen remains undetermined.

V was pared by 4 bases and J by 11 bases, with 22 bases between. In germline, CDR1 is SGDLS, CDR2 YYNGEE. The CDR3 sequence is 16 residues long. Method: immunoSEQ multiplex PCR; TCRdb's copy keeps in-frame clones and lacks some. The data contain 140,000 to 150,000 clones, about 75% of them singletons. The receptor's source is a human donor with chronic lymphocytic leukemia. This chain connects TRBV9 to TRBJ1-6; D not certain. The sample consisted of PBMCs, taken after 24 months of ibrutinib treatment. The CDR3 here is CASSPDLLMGNPPLHF. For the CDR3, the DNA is TGTGCCAGCAGCCCCGACCTGTTGATGGGAAATCCACCCCTCCACTTT.